This TCR beta chain derives from a study of CD8+CD57+ T cells in acquired aplastic anemia. Study results and limitations: In common between the patients and the controls were some 29 CD8+ CDR3 sequences. CD8+ Simpson's diversity did not differ significantly between patients and controls.

There are 15 residues in the CDR3. Trimming removed 2 bases at V and 0 bases at J, with 11 bases between. Germline CDR1 and CDR2: SEHNR and FQNEAQ (reference sequence). The TCR beta profiling, which covered VDJ combination and CDR3 sequence, was carried out using genomic DNA as the template. MiXCR, applied by TCRdb to the reads, yields one record per CDR3 protein. In the table there are about 180,000 distinct CDR3 sequences, less than 50% of which are singletons. In patients chosen for sequencing, flow cytometry had shown CD8+CD57+ cell expansion. Concerning this clonotype: Antigen: not known.

Input material: sorted CD4+, CD8+, or CD8+CD57+ T cells (not recorded which) from PBMCs. The chain carries TRBV7-9 and TRBJ2-7; maybe TRBD2 (5 bases). The sequence derives from a human donor with aplastic anemia. CDR3: CASSLQRYRSYEQYF. CDR3 DNA: TGTGCCAGCAGCTTACAGCGGTACCGCTCCTACGAGCAGTACTTC.